This T cell receptor (beta chain) is from a study of CD8 T cells in ankylosing spondylitis. TCRdb re-called the 5' RACE reads through MiXCR, storing one row per CDR3 protein. Here the sample spans under 250,000 distinct CDR3 sequences, 8% to 10% being singletons. This clonotype was seen more than once but under ten times. The CDR3 extends over 15 amino acids. V was trimmed by 2 bases and J by 2 bases, leaving 11 bases between them. Germline loops: CDR1 SGHDT, CDR2 YYEEEE. This sequence was found in a female donor with ankylosing spondylitis or in good health (not recorded which). This sequence joins TRBV5-6 and TRBJ1-5; no clear D. Material: blood, either unsorted or a sorted T cell fraction (not recorded which). The CDR3 sequence: CASSFGPAGNQPQHF. In DNA form, the CDR3 reads TGTGCCAGCAGCTTTGGTCCCGCCGGCAATCAGCCCCAGCATTTT. Together with reference TRBV5-6 and TRBJ1-5, the CDR3 gives the full variable domain: DAGVTQSPTHLIKTRGQQVTLRCSPKSGHDTVSWYQQALGQGPQFIFQYYEEEERQRGNFPDRFSGHQFPNYSSELNVNALLLGDSALYLCASSFGPAGNQPQHFGDGTRLSIL.